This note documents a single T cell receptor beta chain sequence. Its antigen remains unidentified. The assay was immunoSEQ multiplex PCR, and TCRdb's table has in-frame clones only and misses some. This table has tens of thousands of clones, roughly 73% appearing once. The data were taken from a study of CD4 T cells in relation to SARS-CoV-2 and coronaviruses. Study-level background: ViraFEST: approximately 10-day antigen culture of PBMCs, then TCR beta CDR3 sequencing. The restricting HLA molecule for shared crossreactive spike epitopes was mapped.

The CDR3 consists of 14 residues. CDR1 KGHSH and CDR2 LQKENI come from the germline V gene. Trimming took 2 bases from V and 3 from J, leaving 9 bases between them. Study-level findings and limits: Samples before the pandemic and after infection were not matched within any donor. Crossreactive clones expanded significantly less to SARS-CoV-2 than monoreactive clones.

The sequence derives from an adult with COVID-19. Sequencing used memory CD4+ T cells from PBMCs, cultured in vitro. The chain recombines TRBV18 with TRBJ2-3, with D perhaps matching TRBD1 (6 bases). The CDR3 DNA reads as TGTGCCAGCTCACCATTTCAGGGGACAGATACGCAGTATTTT. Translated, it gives CASSPFQGTDTQYF. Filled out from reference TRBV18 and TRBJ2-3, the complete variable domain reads NAGVMQNPRHLVRRRGQEARLRCSPMKGHSHVYWYRQLPEEGLKFMVYLQKENIIDESGMPKERFSAEFPKEGPSILRIQQVVRGDSAAYFCASSPFQGTDTQYFGPGTRLTVL.